The 29 T cell receptor beta chains listed next were all sequenced from one sample in a study of shared clonotypes between healthy human individuals (dated by TCRdb to about 2020). The library was made by the immunoSEQ multiplex PCR assay. TCRdb took over this immuneACCESS table, retaining in-frame rearrangements with V and J assigned. Such tables are incomplete; in checked studies, under half of the missing clones stem from an unresolved V gene, and the remainder is unexplained. This sample holds 300,000 to 400,000 clones; roughly 91% were observed only once. The top ten clonotypes cover 15% to 20% of the sample. The sequencing sample was made of memory CD8+ T cells sorted from blood. What this sample's cell subset or site label stands for: CD45RO+ cells pooled with CCR7-negative TemRA cells. The receptor set was obtained from a man younger than 35 in good health.

The gene calls are TRBV19 and TRBJ1-1; D is possibly TRBD1 (5 bases). Germline V lookup: CDR1 LNHDA, CDR2 SQIVND (reference sequence). V was pared by 5 bases and J by 11 bases, with 12 bases between. The CDR3 loop spans 11 amino acids. CDR3 DNA sequence: TGTGCCAGTAGTTTGGGACCCTGGGCTTTCTTT. Residues: CASSLGPWAFF.

The V and J genes are TRBV25-1 and TRBJ1-1, with D unclear. Trimming removed 1 base from V and 2 bases from J, with 14 bases in between. Germline CDR1 is MGHDK and CDR2 is SYGVNS. This CDR3 is built from 16 residues. CDR3 protein: CASSEFTREGNTEAFF. The CDR3 DNA is TGTGCCAGCAGTGAATTTACGAGGGAAGGAAACACTGAAGCTTTCTTT.

The genes are TRBV5-1 and TRBJ2-5, with a weak D call TRBD2 (5 bases). V was cut by 6 bases and J by 4 bases, with 28 bases left in between. The CDR3 loop spans 18 amino acids. Germline loops: CDR1 SGHRS, CDR2 YFSETQ. The chain's CDR3 is CASISSPVATDGGETQYF. The CDR3 DNA sequence: TGCGCCAGCATCTCCTCTCCGGTAGCAACCGACGGAGGAGAGACCCAGTACTTC.

The chain couples TRBV28 to TRBJ2-5, with 10 positions matching TRBD1. The CDR3 sequence is 18 residues long. The V gene's germline CDR1 is MDHEN and CDR2 SYDVKM. V trimming: 2 bases; J trimming: 5 bases; junction bases outside the gene matches: 14. CDR3 DNA: TGTGCCAGCAGTTTAATGGCCTCCGGGACAGGGGCGGAGGAGACCCAGTACTTC. Protein product: CASSLMASGTGAEETQYF.

CDR3 sequence: CASSTFRTYEQYF. The CDR3 DNA follows: TGTGCCAGCAGCACTTTTCGGACTTACGAGCAGTACTTC. The chain employs TRBV7-6 and TRBJ2-7; a weak D match, TRBD2 (5 bases). Germline CDR1 SGHVS, CDR2 FNYEAQ. Trimming pared 5 bases from V and 4 bases from J, leaving 12 bases between. CDR3 length: 13 amino acids.

This clone was seen once. This chain joins TRBV6-5 and TRBJ2-1, with a tentative D call TRBD1 (5 bases). The CDR3 runs to 15 residues. Germline V gene data show CDR1 as MNHEY and CDR2 as SVGAGI. Trimming pared 0 bases from V and 8 bases from J, leaving 14 bases between. CDR3 nucleotide sequence: TGTGCCAGCAGTTACTCCCGCAGGGCAGCTGATGAGCAGTTCTTC. This gives the protein CASSYSRRAADEQFF.

This clone was seen a single time. The chain has TRBV4-3 and TRBJ2-1; 7 bases map to TRBD2. V was pared by 1 base and J by 4 bases, with 13 bases of the junction left unmatched. This CDR3 has 18 amino acids. Germline values: CDR1 LGHNA, CDR2 YSLEER. The CDR3 DNA reads TGCGCCAGCAGCCAAGTTTCCTCCGGGACTAATCCTTACAATGAGCAGTTCTTC. Its protein product is CASSQVSSGTNPYNEQFF.

The gene calls are TRBV7-9 and TRBJ1-1; D is undetermined. CDR3 size: 12 residues. The V end was cut by 3 bases, the J end by 4 bases, with 6 bases between. Looked up from germline, CDR1 is SEHNR and CDR2 is FQNEAQ (reference sequence). The DNA for the CDR3 is TGTGCCAGCAGCTTCGGGAGCACTGAAGCTTTCTTT. Translated: CASSFGSTEAFF.

This clone has only one observation. V is TRBV28 and J is TRBJ2-3; no reliable D call. The V end was cut by 6 bases, the J end by 1 base, with 11 bases between. Germline-derived CDR1 and CDR2 are MDHEN and SYDVKM. The length of the CDR3 is 14 residues. CDR3 sequence reads: CASSEGLGTDTQYF. In DNA form, the CDR3 reads TGTGCCAGCAGCGAAGGTCTCGGCACAGATACGCAGTATTTT.

This sequence joins TRBV11-2 and TRBJ2-1; D could derive from TRBD1 or TRBD2 (6 bases each). This CDR3 region has 19 residues. Trimming cost V 0 bases and J 0 bases, with 18 bases left between them. Per germline, CDR1 SGHAT and CDR2 FQNNGV. CDR3 DNA sequence: TGTGCCAGCAGCTTAGACTACGGGGGCCTTCGTAGCTCCTACAATGAGCAGTTCTTC. Translating it yields CASSLDYGGLRSSYNEQFF.

The J gene is TRBJ2-7, the V gene TRBV7-9, with 7 bases identical to TRBD2. The CDR3 has 16 amino acids. The germline gives CDR1 SEHNR, CDR2 FQNEAQ (reference sequence). V was pared by 4 bases and J by 0 bases, with 9 bases of the junction left unmatched. CDR3 nucleotides: TGTGCCAGCAGCTCCCTACTAGCGATGAGCTCCTACGAGCAGTACTTC. This gives the protein CASSSLLAMSSYEQYF.

The chain carries TRBV6-1 and TRBJ1-2, with D uncertain. The CDR3 is 17 amino acids. Germline CDR1 and CDR2: MNHNS and SASEGT. V was cut by 3 bases and J by 5 bases, with 22 bases left in between. CDR3: CASSEGVAAILFYGYTF. CDR3 DNA: TGTGCCAGCAGTGAGGGTGTGGCCGCAATTCTGTTTTATGGCTACACCTTC.

The chain carries TRBV6-6 and TRBJ2-7; possibly TRBD1 or TRBD2 for D (6 bases each). The CDR3 length is 15 residues. V was clipped by 1 base and J by 4 bases, with 14 bases between them. Germline-derived CDR1 and CDR2 are MNHNY and SVGAGI (reference sequence). The CDR3 here is CASSYLEGVRYEQYF. DNA of the CDR3: TGTGCCAGCAGTTACTTGGAGGGGGTGAGGTACGAGCAGTACTTC.

The chain couples TRBV10-2 to TRBJ1-6, with D possibly matching TRBD1 (5 bases). The CDR3 extends over 15 amino acids. Trimming stripped 9 bases from V and 5 bases from J, with 17 bases between. Germline V CDR1 and CDR2: WSHSY, SAAADI. CDR3 amino acids: CASSQRGRNNSPLHF. Written as DNA, the CDR3 is TGCGCCAGTTCACAAAGGGGTCGAAATAATTCACCCCTCCACTTT.

The rearrangement joins TRBV27 to TRBJ2-2, with 10 bases matching TRBD1. This CDR3 has 15 residues. J was trimmed by 6 bases and V by 6 bases; bases with no gene match: 7. Germline V lookup: CDR1 MNHEY, CDR2 SMNVEV (reference sequence). In DNA form, the CDR3 reads TGTGCCAGCAGACCCGGGACAGGGGAGGCCGGGGAGCTGTTTTTT. It translates to CASRPGTGEAGELFF.

This clone was counted between two and nine times. The chain has TRBV5-4 and TRBJ1-2, with 7 bases aligning to TRBD1. From germline, CDR1 is SGHNT and CDR2 YYREEE (reference sequence). The CDR3 covers 14 residues. V lost 3 bases to trimming and J lost 0 bases; unmatched junction nucleotides: 2. CDR3 nucleotides: TGTGCCAGCAGCTCAGGGACAGCTAACTATGGCTACACCTTC. The encoded protein is CASSSGTANYGYTF.

The table lists this clone with a count of one. The V gene is TRBV2, the J gene TRBJ2-3, with TRBD2 matching over 8 bases. This CDR3 comprises 19 residues. Germline trimming cut 0 bases from V and 0 bases from J; bases unmatched to any gene: 11. Germline lookup yields CDR1 SNHLY and CDR2 FYNNEI. The CDR3: CASSEAWHSGVSSTDTQYF. DNA for the CDR3: TGTGCCAGCAGTGAAGCATGGCATAGCGGGGTTTCTAGCACAGATACGCAGTATTTT.

The chain uses TRBV13 and TRBJ1-1, with 7 bases lining up with TRBD1. CDR1 is PRHDT and CDR2 is FYEKMQ in the germline V gene (reference sequence). V gave up 3 bases and J gave up 11 bases; unmatched junction bases: 6. This CDR3 spans 12 amino acids. CDR3 protein: CASSFYRGVAFF. CDR3 nucleotide sequence: TGTGCCAGCAGCTTTTACAGGGGCGTTGCTTTCTTT.

In regard to this clone: The junction does not match germline at one end; this may be a read error. The chain employs TRBV7-7 and TRBJ2-5; D is unresolved. There are 14 residues in the CDR3. CDR1 is SSHAT, CDR2 FNYEAQ, per germline (reference sequence). As DNA, the CDR3 is TGTGCTAGCAGCTTATCCAACGGTCAAGAGACCCAGTACTTC. As protein: CASSLSNGQETQYF.

This rearrangement joins TRBV30 to TRBJ2-5; D call uncertain. V gave up 4 bases and J gave up 4 bases, with 19 bases separating them. The CDR3 extends over 15 amino acids. The germline gives CDR1 GTSNPN, CDR2 SVGIG (reference sequence). DNA for the CDR3: TGTGCCTGGAATATGGACGGCTCTTTCGGAGAGACCCAGTACTTC. Residues: CAWNMDGSFGETQYF.

Concerning this clone itself: The same CDR3 can be traced to other DNA sequences in this sample. This chain uses TRBV18 with TRBJ2-7; TRBD1 matches at 7 bases. J was trimmed by 2 bases and V by 2 bases; bases with no gene match: 3. CDR1 is KGHSH, CDR2 LQKENI, per germline. The CDR3 totals 14 residues. CDR3 nucleotides: TGTGCCAGCTCACCAAGACAGGGCCCCTACGAGCAGTACTTC. It specifies CASSPRQGPYEQYF.

This clone was detected once. The gene calls are TRBV6-6 and TRBJ1-4; no reliable D call. Germline CDR1 is MNHNY and CDR2 is SVGAGI (reference sequence). V was shortened by 7 bases and J by 8 bases, with 14 bases between the two germline ends. This CDR3 has 13 residues. CDR3 in amino acids: CASIHAGGEKLFF. CDR3 DNA: TGTGCCAGCATCCATGCCGGAGGAGAAAAACTGTTTTTT.

The genes are TRBV7-9 and TRBJ2-6, with D unclear. V was cut by 0 bases and J by 0 bases, with 15 bases left in between. Germline loops: CDR1 SEHNR, CDR2 FQNEAQ (reference sequence). CDR3 length equals 19 residues. CDR3 loop: CASSLARSGPPSGANVLTF. The CDR3 nucleotides are TGTGCCAGCAGCTTAGCTAGATCCGGGCCACCCTCTGGGGCCAACGTCCTGACTTTC. Variable domain in full (rest from reference TRBV7-9 and TRBJ2-6): DTGVSQNPRHKITKRGQNVTFRCDPISEHNRLYWYRQTLGQGPEFLTYFQNEAQLEKSRLLSDRFSAERPKGSFSTLEIQRTEQGDSAMYLCASSLARSGPPSGANVLTFGAGSRLTVL.

The chain uses TRBV11-2 and TRBJ2-3, with 7 positions matching TRBD2. The CDR3 is 16 residues long. V was pared by 0 bases and J by 5 bases, with 8 bases of the junction left unmatched. Per the germline V gene, CDR1 is SGHAT and CDR2 is FQNNGV. CDR3 amino acids: CASSLDASGMIDTQYF. CDR3 in DNA: TGTGCCAGCAGCTTAGATGCCAGCGGGATGATAGATACGCAGTATTTT. Full variable domain (rest looked up from reference TRBV11-2 and TRBJ2-3): EAGVAQSPRYKIIEKRQSVAFWCNPISGHATLYWYQQILGQGPKLLIQFQNNGVVDDSQLPKDRFSAERLKGVDSTLKIQPAKLEDSAVYLCASSLDASGMIDTQYFGPGTRLTVL.

This clone has more than one count but fewer than ten. The V and J genes are TRBV9 and TRBJ1-2; D might be TRBD1 (5 bases). V lost 0 bases and J 7 bases, leaving 10 bases between the germline ends. The CDR3 loop spans 13 amino acids. CDR1 and CDR2 (germline): SGDLS, YYNGEE. The CDR3 sequence is CASSVAGTSGYTF. CDR3 in DNA: TGTGCCAGCAGCGTAGCCGGGACTAGTGGCTACACCTTC.

V gene TRBV5-1 combines with J gene TRBJ1-3; D not certain. The V gene's germline CDR1 is SGHRS and CDR2 YFSETQ. Trimming cost V 1 base and J 4 bases, with 12 bases left between them. The CDR3 consists of 15 residues. The CDR3, as DNA: TGCGCCAGCAGCTTGAGCTTCGGAGGAGGAAACACCATATATTTT. It specifies CASSLSFGGGNTIYF.

At least ten counts were recorded for this clone. This chain connects TRBV10-1 to TRBJ1-1; D perhaps matches TRBD1 (5 bases). Per the germline V gene, CDR1 is WNHNN and CDR2 is SYGVQD (reference sequence). Trimming removed 2 bases from V and 5 bases from J, with 15 bases in between. This CDR3 contains 15 residues. The CDR3 DNA is TGCGCCAGCAGTGAGGGTCAGGGAAGTTTGACTGAAGCTTTCTTT. Translating gives CASSEGQGSLTEAFF.

The CDR3, as DNA: TGCGCCAGCAGCCAAGAGGGCTCGAGGGGCGGGATATTATACGAGCAGTACTTC. Protein product: CASSQEGSRGGILYEQYF. This chain uses TRBV4-1 with TRBJ2-7; tentatively, D is TRBD2 (6 bases). This CDR3 is built from 18 residues. Germline V CDR1 and CDR2: MGHRA, YSYEKL. Between the trimmed V and J ends, which lost 0 bases and 4 bases, there was a span of 22 bases.

This CDR3 is CAWGGGGGTDTQYF. The DNA of the CDR3 is TGTGCCTGGGGGGGCGGTGGCGGCACAGATACGCAGTATTTT. The chain links TRBV30 to TRBJ2-3; a weak D match, TRBD1 (6 bases). This CDR3 is built from 14 residues. Trimming removed 5 bases at V and 1 base at J, with 13 bases between. Germline CDR1 is GTSNPN and CDR2 is SVGIG (reference sequence).